This TCR beta chain was captured in a study of blood T cell repertoires in COVID-19. This CDR3 comprises 18 residues. CDR1 MNHNS and CDR2 SASEGT come from the germline V gene. Trimming pared 1 base from V and 0 bases from J, leaving 16 bases between. Profiling relied on immunoSEQ multiplex PCR, and the TCRdb table lists in-frame clones only, not all of them. Of 300,000 or so clones listed, around 87% are singletons. The chain employs TRBV6-1 and TRBJ1-5; D possibly corresponds to TRBD1 (5 bases). Material: peripheral blood. The sequence derives from a woman aged 45 to 65 who had recovered from COVID-19. CDR3 loop: CASSEVLMGTPSNQPQHF. CDR3 sequence (DNA): TGTGCCAGCAGTGAAGTCCTAATGGGGACTCCTAGCAATCAGCCCCAGCATTTT.